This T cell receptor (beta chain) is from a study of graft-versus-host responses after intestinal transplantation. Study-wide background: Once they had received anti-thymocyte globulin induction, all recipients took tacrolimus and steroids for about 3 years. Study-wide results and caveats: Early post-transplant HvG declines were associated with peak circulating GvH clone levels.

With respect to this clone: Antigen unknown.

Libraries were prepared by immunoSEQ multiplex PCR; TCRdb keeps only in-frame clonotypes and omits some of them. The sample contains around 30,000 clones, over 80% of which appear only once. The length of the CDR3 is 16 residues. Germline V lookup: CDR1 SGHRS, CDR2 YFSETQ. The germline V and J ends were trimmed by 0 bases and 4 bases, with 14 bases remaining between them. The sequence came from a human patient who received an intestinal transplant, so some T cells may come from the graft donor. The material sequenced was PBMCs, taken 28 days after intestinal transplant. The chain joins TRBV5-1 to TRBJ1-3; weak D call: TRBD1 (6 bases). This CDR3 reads CASSLGLGQYGNTIYF. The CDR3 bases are TGCGCCAGCAGCTTGGGCCTGGGACAATACGGAAACACCATATATTTT. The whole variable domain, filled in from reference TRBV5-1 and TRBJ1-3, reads KAGVTQTPRYLIKTRGQQVTLSCSPISGHRSVSWYQQTPGQGLQFLFEYFSETQRNKGNFPGRFSGRQFSNSRSEMNVSTLELGDSALYLCASSLGLGQYGNTIYFGEGSWLTVV.